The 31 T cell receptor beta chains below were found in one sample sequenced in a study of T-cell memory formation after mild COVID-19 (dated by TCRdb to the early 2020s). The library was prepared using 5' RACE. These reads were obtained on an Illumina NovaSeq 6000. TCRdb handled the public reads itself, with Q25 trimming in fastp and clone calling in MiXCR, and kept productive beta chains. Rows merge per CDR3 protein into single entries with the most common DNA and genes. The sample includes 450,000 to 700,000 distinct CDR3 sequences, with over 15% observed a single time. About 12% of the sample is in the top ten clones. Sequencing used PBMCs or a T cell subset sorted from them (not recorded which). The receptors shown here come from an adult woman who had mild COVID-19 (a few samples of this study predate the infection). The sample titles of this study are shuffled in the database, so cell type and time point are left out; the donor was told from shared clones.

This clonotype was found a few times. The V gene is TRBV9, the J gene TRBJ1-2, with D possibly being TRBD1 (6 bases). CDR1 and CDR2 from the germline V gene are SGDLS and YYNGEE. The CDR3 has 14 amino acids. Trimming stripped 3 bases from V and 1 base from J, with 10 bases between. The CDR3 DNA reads TGTGCCAGCAGCGGCCGGACAGTTAACTATGGCTACACCTTC. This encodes CASSGRTVNYGYTF. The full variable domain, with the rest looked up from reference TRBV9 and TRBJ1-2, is DSGVTQTPKHLITATGQRVTLRCSPRSGDLSVYWYQQSLDQGLQFLIQYYNGEERAKGNILERFSAQQFPDLHSELNLSSLELGDSALYFCASSGRTVNYGYTFGSGTRLTVV.

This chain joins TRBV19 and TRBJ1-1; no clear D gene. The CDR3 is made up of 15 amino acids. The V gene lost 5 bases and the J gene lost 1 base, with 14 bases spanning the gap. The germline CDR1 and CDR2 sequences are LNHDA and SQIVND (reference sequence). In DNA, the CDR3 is TGTGCCAGTAGTGGATCCAGTATGGCGAACACTGAAGCTTTCTTT. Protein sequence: CASSGSSMANTEAFF.

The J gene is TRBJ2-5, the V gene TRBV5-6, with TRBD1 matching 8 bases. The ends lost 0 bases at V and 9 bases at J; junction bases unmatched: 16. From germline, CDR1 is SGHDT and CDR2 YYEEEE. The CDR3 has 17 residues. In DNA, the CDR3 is TGTGCCAGCAGCTTGGTTCCCCAGGGGGCGTCCCCACCGGCCCAGTACTTC. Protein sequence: CASSLVPQGASPPAQYF.

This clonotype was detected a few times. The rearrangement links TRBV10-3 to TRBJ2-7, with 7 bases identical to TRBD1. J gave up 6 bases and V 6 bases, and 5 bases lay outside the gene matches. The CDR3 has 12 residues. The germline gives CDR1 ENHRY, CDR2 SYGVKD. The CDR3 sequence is CAISPTGSEQYF. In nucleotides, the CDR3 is TGTGCCATCAGCCCGACAGGGAGCGAGCAGTACTTC.

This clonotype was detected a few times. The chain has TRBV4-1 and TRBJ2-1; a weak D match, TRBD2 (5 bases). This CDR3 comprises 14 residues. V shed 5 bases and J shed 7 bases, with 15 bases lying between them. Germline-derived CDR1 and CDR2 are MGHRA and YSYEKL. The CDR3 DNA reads TGCGCCAGCAGCGTCCCGGAGGTTGGGAATGAGCAGTTCTTC. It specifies CASSVPEVGNEQFF.

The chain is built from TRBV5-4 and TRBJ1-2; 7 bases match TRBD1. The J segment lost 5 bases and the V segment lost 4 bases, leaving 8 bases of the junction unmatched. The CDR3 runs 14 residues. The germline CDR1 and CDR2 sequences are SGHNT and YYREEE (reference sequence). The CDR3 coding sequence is TGTGCCAGCAGCCTCCGAAGGGACAGATATGGCTACACCTTC. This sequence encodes CASSLRRDRYGYTF.

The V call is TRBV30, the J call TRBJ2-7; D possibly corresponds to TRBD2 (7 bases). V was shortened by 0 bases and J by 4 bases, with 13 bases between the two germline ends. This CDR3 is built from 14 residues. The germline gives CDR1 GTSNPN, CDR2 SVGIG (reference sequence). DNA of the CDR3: TGTGCCTGGAGTGTAGGGGGAGGGGGATACGAGCAGTACTTC. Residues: CAWSVGGGGYEQYF. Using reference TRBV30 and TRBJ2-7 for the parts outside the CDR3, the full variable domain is SQTIHQWPATLVQPVGSPLSLECTVEGTSNPNLYWYRQAAGRGLQLLFYSVGIGQISSEVPQNLSASRPQDRQFILSSKKLLLSDSGFYLCAWSVGGGGYEQYFGPGTRLTVT.

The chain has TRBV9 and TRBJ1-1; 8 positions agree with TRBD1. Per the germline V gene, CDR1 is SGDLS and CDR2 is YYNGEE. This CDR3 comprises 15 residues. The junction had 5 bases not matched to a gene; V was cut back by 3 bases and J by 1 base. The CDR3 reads CASSGGQVTNTEAFF. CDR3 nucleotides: TGTGCCAGCAGCGGGGGACAGGTCACGAACACTGAAGCTTTCTTT.

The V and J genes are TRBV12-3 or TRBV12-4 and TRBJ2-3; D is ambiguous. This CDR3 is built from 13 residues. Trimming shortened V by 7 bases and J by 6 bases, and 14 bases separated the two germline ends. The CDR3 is CASTPGPVDTQYF. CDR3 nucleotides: TGTGCCAGCACCCCAGGTCCCGTGGATACGCAGTATTTT.

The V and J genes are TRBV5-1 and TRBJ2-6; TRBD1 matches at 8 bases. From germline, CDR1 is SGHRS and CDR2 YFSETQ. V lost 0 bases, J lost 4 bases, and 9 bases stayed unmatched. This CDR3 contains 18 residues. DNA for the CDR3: TGCGCCAGCAGCTTGGGTGGATCAGGGGGCGCCGGGGCCAACGTCCTGACTTTC. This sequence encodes CASSLGGSGGAGANVLTF.

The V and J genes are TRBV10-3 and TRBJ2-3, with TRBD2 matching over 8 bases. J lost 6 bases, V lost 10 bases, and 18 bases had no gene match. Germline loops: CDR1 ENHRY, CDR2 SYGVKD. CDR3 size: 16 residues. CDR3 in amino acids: CATGEPTGTRGDTQYF. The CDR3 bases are TGTGCCACAGGGGAACCGACCGGGACTAGAGGCGATACGCAGTATTTT.

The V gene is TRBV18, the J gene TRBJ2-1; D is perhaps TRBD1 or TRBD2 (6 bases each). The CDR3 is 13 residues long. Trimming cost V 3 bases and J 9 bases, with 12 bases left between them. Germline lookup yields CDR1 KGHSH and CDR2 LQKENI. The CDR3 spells CASSPSEGGEQFF. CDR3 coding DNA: TGTGCCAGCTCACCCTCGGAGGGGGGTGAGCAGTTCTTC.

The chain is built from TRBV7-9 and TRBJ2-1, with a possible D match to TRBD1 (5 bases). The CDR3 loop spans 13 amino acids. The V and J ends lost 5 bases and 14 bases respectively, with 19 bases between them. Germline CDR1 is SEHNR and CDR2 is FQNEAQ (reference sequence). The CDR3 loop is CASSTLYRTTKFF. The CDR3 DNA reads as TGTGCCAGCAGCACTCTATACAGGACGACGAAGTTCTTC.

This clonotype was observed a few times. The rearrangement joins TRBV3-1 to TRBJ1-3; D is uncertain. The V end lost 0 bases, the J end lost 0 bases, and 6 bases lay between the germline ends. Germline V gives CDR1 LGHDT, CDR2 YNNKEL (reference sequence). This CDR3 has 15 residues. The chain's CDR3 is CASSQDWSSGNTIYF. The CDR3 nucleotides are TGTGCCAGCAGCCAAGATTGGAGCTCTGGAAACACCATATATTTT. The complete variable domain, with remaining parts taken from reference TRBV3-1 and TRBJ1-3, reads DTAVSQTPKYLVTQMGNDKSIKCEQNLGHDTMYWYKQDSKKFLKIMFSYNNKELIINETVPNRFSPKSPDKAHLNLHINSLELGDSAVYFCASSQDWSSGNTIYFGEGSWLTVV.

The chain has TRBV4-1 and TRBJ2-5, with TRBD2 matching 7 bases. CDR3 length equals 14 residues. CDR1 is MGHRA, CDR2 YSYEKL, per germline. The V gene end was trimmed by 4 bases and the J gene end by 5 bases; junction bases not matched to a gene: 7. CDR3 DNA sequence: TGCGCCAGCAGCCCCCGTGGACTAGAGGAGACCCAGTACTTC. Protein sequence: CASSPRGLEETQYF.

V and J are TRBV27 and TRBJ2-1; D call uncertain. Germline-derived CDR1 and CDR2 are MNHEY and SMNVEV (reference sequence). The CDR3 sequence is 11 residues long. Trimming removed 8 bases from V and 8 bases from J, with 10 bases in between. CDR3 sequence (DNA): TGTGCCAGCGGTCCCGACGATGAGCAGTTCTTC. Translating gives CASGPDDEQFF.

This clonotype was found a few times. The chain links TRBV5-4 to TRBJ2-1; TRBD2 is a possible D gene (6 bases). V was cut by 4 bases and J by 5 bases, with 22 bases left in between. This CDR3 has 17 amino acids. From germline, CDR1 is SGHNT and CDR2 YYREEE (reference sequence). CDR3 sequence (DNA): TGTGCCAGCAGCCCCCACCCACTGGGCGGGAAGGACAATGAGCAGTTCTTC. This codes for CASSPHPLGGKDNEQFF.

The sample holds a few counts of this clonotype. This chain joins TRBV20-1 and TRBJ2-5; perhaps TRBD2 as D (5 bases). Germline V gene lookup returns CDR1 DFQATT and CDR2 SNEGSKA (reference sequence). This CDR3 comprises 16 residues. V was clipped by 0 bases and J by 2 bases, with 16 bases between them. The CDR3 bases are TGCAGTGCTAGAGACTGGGCGCGGGCGATGCAAGAGACCCAGTACTTC. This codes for CSARDWARAMQETQYF.

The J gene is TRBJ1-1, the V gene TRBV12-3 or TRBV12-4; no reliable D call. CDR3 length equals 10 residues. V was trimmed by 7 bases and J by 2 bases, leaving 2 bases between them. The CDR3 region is CASINTEAFF. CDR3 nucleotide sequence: TGTGCCAGCATTAACACTGAAGCTTTCTTT.

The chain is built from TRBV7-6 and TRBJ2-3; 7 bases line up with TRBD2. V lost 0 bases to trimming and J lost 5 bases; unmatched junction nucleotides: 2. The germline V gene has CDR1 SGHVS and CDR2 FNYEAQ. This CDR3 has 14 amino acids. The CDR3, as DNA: TGTGCCAGCAGCTTAGCGGCTAGCGGAGATACGCAGTATTTT. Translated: CASSLAASGDTQYF. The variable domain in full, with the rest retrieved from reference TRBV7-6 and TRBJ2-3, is GAGVSQSPRYKVTKRGQDVALRCDPISGHVSLYWYRQALGQGPEFLTYFNYEAQQDKSGLPNDRFSAERPEGSISTLTIQRTEQRDSAMYRCASSLAASGDTQYFGPGTRLTVL.

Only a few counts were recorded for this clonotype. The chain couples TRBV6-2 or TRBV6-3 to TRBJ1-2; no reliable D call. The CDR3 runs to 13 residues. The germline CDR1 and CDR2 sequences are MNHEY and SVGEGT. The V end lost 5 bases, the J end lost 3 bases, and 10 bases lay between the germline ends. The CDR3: CASSNTAYYGYTF. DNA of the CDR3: TGTGCCAGCAGTAATACAGCGTACTATGGCTACACCTTC.

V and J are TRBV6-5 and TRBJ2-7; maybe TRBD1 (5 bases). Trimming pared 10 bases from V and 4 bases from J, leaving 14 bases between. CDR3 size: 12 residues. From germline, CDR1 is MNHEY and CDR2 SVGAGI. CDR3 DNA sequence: TGTGCCACCAAGGGGATGGGTTACGAGCAGTACTTC. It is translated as CATKGMGYEQYF.

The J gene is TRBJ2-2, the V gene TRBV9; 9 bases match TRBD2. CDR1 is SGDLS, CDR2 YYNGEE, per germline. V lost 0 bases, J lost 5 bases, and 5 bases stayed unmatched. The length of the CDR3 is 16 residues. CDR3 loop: CASSVGAGGPTGELFF. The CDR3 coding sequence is TGTGCCAGCAGCGTAGGTGCGGGGGGGCCTACCGGGGAGCTGTTTTTT.

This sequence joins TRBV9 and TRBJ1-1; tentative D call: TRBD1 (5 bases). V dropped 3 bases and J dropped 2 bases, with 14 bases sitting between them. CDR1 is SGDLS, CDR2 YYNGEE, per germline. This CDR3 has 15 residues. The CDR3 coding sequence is TGTGCCAGCAGCGGTACCGGGACGGCTAACACTGAAGCTTTCTTT. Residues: CASSGTGTANTEAFF.

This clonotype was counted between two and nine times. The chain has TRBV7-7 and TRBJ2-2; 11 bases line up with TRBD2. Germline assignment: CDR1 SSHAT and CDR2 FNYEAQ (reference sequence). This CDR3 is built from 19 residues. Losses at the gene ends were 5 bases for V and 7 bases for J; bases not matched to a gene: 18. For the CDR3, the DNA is TGTGCCAGCAGCGCCCGACTGGGGTCTAGCGGGGGGACGAACGGGGAGCTGTTTTTT. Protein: CASSARLGSSGGTNGELFF.

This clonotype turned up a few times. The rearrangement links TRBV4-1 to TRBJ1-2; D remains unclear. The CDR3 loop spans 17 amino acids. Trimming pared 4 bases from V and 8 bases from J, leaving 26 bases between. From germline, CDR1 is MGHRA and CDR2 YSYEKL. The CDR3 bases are TGCGCCAGCAGCCCTTCTTCGGGAAACAGTCCCTTAAGGGGCTACACCTTC. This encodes CASSPSSGNSPLRGYTF.

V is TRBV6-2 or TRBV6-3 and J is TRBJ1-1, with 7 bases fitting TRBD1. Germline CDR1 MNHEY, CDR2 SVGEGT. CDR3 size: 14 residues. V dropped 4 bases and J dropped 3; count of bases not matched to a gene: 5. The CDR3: CASSWDSQYTEAFF. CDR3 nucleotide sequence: TGTGCCAGCAGTTGGGACAGCCAGTACACTGAAGCTTTCTTT.

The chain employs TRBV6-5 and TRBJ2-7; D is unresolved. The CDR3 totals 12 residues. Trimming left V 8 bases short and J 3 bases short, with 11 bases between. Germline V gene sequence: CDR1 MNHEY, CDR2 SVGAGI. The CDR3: CASGVDLYEQYF. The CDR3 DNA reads TGTGCCAGCGGGGTAGACCTCTACGAGCAGTACTTC.

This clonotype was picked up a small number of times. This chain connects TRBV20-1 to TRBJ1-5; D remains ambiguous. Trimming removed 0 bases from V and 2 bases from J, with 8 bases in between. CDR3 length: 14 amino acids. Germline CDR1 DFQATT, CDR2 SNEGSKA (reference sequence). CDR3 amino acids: CSARDSQGNQPQHF. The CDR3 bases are TGCAGTGCTAGAGATTCACAAGGCAATCAGCCCCAGCATTTT.

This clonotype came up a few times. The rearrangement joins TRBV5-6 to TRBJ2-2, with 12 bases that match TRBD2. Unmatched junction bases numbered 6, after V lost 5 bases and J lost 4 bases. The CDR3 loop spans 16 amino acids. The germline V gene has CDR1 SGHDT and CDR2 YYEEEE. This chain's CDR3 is CASRLLAGGLTGELFF. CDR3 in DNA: TGTGCCAGCAGATTACTAGCGGGAGGACTCACCGGGGAGCTGTTTTTT. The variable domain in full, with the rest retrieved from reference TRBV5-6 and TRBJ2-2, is DAGVTQSPTHLIKTRGQQVTLRCSPKSGHDTVSWYQQALGQGPQFIFQYYEEEERQRGNFPDRFSGHQFPNYSSELNVNALLLGDSALYLCASRLLAGGLTGELFFGEGSRLTVL.

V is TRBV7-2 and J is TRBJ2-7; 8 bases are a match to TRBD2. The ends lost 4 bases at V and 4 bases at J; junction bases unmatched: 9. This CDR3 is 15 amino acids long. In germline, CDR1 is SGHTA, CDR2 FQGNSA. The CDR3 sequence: CASSSRGGQKYEQYF. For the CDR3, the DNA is TGTGCCAGCAGCTCCCGGGGGGGGCAGAAATACGAGCAGTACTTC.